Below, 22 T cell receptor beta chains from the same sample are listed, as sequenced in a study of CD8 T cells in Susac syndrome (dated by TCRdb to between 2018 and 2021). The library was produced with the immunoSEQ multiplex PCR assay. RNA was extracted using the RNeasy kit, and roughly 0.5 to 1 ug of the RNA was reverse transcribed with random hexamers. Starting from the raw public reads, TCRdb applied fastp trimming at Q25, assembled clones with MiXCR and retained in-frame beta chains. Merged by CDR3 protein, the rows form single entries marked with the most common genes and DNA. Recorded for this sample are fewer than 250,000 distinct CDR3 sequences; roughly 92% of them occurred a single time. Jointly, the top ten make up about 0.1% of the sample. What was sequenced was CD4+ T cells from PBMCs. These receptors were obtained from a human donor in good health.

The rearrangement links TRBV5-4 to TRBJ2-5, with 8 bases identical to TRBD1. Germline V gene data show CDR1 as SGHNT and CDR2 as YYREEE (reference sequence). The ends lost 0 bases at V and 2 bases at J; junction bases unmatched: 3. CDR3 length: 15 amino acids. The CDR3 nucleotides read TGTGCCAGCAGCTTGGACCAGGGGGCACAAGAGACCCAGTACTTC. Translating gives CASSLDQGAQETQYF.

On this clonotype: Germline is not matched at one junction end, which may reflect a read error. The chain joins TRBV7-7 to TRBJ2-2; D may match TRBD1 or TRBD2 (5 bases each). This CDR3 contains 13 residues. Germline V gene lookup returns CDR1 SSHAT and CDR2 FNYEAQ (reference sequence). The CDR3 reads CASSIGTTGELFF. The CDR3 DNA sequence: TGTGCTAGCAGCATTGGGACCACCGGGGAGCTGTTTTTT.

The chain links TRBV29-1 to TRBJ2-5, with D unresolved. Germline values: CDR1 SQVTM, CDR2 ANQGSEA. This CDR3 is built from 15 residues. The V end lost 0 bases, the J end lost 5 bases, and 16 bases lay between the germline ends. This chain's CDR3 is CSVEDENLQIETQYF. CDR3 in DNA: TGCAGCGTTGAAGATGAGAACCTCCAGATCGAGACCCAGTACTTC.

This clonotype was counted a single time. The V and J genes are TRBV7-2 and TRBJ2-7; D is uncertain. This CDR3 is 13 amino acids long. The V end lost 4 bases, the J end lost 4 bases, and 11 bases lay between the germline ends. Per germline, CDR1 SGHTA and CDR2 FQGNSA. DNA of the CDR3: TGTGCCAGCAGCTCGAATGCGGCTTACGAGCAGTACTTC. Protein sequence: CASSSNAAYEQYF.

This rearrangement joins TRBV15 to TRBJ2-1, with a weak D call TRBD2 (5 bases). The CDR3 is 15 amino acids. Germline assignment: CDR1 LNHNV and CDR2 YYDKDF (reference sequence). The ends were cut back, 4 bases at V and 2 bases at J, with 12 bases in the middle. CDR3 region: CATSTHSGPYNEQFF. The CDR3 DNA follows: TGTGCCACCAGCACCCACAGCGGACCCTACAATGAGCAGTTCTTC. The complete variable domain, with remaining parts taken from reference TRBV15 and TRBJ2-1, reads DAMVIQNPRYQVTQFGKPVTLSCSQTLNHNVMYWYQQKSSQAPKLLFHYYDKDFNNEADTPDNFQSRRPNTSFCFLDIRSPGLGDTAMYLCATSTHSGPYNEQFFGPGTRLTVL.

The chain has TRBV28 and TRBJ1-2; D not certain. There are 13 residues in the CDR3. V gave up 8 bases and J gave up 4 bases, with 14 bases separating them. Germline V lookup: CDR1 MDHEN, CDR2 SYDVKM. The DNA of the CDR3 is TGTGCCAGCGTTGGCCCTAATGGCTATGGCTACACCTTC. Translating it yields CASVGPNGYGYTF.

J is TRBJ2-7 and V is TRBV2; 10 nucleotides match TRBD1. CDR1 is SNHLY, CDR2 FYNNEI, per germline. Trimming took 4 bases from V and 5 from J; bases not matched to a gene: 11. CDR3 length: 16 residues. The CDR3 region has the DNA TGTGCCAGCAGTGGACCCGGGACAGGGGTTCCGAACGAGCAGTACTTC. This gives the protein CASSGPGTGVPNEQYF.

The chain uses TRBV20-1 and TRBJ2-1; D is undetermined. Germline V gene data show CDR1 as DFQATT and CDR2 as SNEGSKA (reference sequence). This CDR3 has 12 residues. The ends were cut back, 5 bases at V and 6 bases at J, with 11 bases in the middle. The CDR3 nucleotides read TGCAGTGCTCTCGACATATTCAATGAGCAGTTCTTC. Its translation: CSALDIFNEQFF.

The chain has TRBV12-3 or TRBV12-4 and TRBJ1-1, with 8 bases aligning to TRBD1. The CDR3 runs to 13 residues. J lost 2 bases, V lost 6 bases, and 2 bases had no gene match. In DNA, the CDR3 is TGTGCCAGCAGGCCAGGGGGCAACACTGAAGCTTTCTTT. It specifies CASRPGGNTEAFF.

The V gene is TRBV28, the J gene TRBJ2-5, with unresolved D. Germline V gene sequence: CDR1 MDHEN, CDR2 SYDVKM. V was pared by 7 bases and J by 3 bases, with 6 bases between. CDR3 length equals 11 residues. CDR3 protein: CASTEEETQYF. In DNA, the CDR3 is TGTGCCAGCACCGAGGAAGAGACCCAGTACTTC. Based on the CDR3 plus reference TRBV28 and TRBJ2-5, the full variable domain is DVKVTQSSRYLVKRTGEKVFLECVQDMDHENMFWYRQDPGLGLRLIYFSYDVKMKEKGDIPEGYSVSREKKERFSLILESASTNQTSMYLCASTEEETQYFGPGTRLLVL.

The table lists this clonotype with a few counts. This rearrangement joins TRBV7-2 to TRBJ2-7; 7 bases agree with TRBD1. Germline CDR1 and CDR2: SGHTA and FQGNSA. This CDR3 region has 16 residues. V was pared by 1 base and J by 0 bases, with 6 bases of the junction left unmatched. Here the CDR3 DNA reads TGTGCCAGCAGCTTAGTAGGGGGCCCGAGCTCCTACGAGCAGTACTTC. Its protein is CASSLVGGPSSYEQYF.

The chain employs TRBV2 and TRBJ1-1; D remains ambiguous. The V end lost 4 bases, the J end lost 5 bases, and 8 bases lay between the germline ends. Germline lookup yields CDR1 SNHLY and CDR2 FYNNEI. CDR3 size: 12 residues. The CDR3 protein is CASSGVRTEAFF. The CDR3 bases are TGTGCCAGCAGTGGAGTCCGGACTGAAGCTTTCTTT.

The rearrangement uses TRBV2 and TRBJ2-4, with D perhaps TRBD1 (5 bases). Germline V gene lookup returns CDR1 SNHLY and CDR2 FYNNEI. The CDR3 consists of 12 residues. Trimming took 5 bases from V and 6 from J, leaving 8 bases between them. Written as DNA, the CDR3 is TGTGCCAGCAGTAGACAGTCAAACATTCAGTACTTC. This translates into CASSRQSNIQYF.

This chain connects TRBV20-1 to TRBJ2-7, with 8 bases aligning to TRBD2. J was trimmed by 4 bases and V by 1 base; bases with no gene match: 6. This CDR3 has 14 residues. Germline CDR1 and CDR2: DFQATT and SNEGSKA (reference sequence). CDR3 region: CSARVAGGPYEQYF. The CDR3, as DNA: TGCAGTGCTAGAGTGGCGGGGGGACCGTACGAGCAGTACTTC.

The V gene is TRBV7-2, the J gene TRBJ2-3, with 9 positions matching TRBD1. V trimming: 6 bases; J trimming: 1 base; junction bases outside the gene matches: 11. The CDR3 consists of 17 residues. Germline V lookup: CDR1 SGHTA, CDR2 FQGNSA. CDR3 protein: CASSYLTGGVGTDTQYF. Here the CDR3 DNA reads TGTGCCAGCAGTTATCTTACAGGGGGCGTCGGCACAGATACGCAGTATTTT.

The CDR3 nucleotides are TGTGCCAGCAGCGCAGGGGGGATATCCAAAAACATTCAGTACTTC. This gives the protein CASSAGGISKNIQYF. The genes are TRBV12-3 or TRBV12-4 and TRBJ2-4, with TRBD1 as a possible D gene (7 bases). This CDR3 has 15 residues. Trimming pared 6 bases from V and 2 bases from J, leaving 14 bases between.

CDR3 protein: CASSFKSGRPQNYEQYF. CDR3 sequence (DNA): TGTGCCAGCAGTTTCAAAAGCGGGAGGCCACAAAACTACGAGCAGTACTTC. The genes are TRBV28 and TRBJ2-7; 9 nucleotides line up with TRBD2. J gave up 3 bases and V 3 bases, and 12 bases lay outside the gene matches. CDR1 and CDR2 from the germline V gene are MDHEN and SYDVKM. CDR3 size: 17 residues.

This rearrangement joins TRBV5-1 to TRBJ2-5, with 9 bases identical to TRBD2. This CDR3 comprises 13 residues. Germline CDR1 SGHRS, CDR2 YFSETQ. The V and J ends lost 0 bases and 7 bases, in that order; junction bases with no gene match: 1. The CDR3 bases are TGCGCCAGCAGCTTGGAGACTAGCGGGACCCAGTACTTC. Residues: CASSLETSGTQYF. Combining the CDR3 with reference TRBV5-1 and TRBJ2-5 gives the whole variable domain KAGVTQTPRYLIKTRGQQVTLSCSPISGHRSVSWYQQTPGQGLQFLFEYFSETQRNKGNFPGRFSGRQFSNSRSEMNVSTLELGDSALYLCASSLETSGTQYFGPGTRLLVL.

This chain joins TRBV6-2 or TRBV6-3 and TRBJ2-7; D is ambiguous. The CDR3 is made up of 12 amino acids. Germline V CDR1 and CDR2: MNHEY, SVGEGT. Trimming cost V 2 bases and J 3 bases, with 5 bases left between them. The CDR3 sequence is CASSYVGYEQYV. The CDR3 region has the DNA TGTGCCAGCAGTTACGTTGGCTACGAGCAGTACGTC.

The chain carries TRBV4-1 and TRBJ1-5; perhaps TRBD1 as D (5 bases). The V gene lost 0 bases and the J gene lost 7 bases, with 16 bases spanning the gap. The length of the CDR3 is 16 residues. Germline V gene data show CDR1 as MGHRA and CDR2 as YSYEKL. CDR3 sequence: CASSQEGTALRQPQHF. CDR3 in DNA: TGCGCCAGCAGCCAAGAAGGGACGGCGTTGCGGCAGCCCCAGCATTTT.

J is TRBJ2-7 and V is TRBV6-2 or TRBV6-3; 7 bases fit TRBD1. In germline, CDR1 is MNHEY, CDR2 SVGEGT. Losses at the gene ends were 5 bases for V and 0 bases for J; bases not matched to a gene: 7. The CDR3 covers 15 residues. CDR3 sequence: CASSTETGSSYEQYF. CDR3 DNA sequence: TGTGCCAGCAGTACGGAGACAGGGAGCTCCTACGAGCAGTACTTC.

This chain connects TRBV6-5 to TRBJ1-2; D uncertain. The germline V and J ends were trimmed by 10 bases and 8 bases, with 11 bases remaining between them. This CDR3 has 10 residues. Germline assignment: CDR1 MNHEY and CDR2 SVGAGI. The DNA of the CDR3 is TGTGCCACCTGGCAGGAAGGCTACACCTTC. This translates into CATWQEGYTF.